A single T cell receptor (beta chain) is shown here with its context. Its target antigen remains unknown. Within one base of it there is no much larger clone, and no base qualities were kept. The data stem from a study of blood T cell repertoires in COVID-19 (dated by TCRdb to the early 2020s). Regarding the complete study: Samples covering the acute and convalescent phases of COVID-19 were provided by collaborators in the United States, Italy and Spain. The material from the prospective study consisted of cDNA or gDNA derived from T cells, B-cell-depleted T cells, or PBMCs. The dataset comprised deeply sampled blood TCRbeta repertoires from subjects exposed to, actively infected with, or recovered from COVID-19. The repertoires were released in a freely available public database intended as a resource for research on the immune response to SARS-CoV-2. Samples came from the ongoing ImmuneRACE study (first 160 participants) plus 1,254 subjects from 6 global collaborators. A de-identified subject ID, COVID-19 status, age in years and sex were almost always included in the sample metadata. Where available, HLA class I and class II types were obtained from metadata supplied by the sample provider rather than from assay-based typing. Findings and caveats that apply to the study as a whole: Clinical and demographic metadata were provided uncurated, with the amount varying by source and participant.

Relative to germline, V is 5 bases shorter and J is 8 bases shorter, with 12 bases between their ends. In the germline V gene (reference sequence), CDR1 corresponds to LNHDA and CDR2 to SQIVND. Taken from cysteine to phenylalanine, the CDR3 has 13 residues. The DNA shown is the 39-base CDR3, in frame from base 1. Participants in the prospective study were aged roughly 18 to 90 years, lived in about two dozen United States geographic areas, and enrolled through a virtual design. To assign participants to cohorts, the prospective study relied on clinical history that participants themselves reported in a screening survey and a study questionnaire. Recovered participants in ImmuneRACE Cohort 3 were defined by two consecutive negative NP/OP PCR tests, clearance by a healthcare professional, or resolution of symptoms. Mobile phlebotomists in the prospective study collected whole blood, serum and a nasopharyngeal or oropharyngeal swab from every participant. Participants in the prospective study had the option to provide additional blood draws and questionnaires over a roughly 2-month period. Blood samples from the prospective study were shipped frozen or at room temperature prior to DNA extraction.

The immunoSEQ Assay, a bias-controlled multiplex PCR, was used to amplify TCRbeta CDR3 regions from genomic DNA. The authors' pipeline ran thus. The number of nucleated cells in each sample was estimated by amplification of reference gene primers within the assay. To quantify the absolute abundance of each unique TCRbeta CDR3 rearrangement, sequence reads were collapsed and filtered. For each sample, productive Simpson clonality was calculated as the square root of Simpson's diversity index across productive rearrangements. The clones in this table, taken by TCRdb from immuneACCESS, are in-frame only. Not every clone is retained; where verified, under half of the shortfall comes from an unresolved V gene, and the cause of the rest is unknown. V and J calls and clone size are those listed in that table; D and trimming were worked out from the DNA. This sample is represented by around 180,000 clones; about four fifths of them were singletons. Roughly 12% of the sample is in the top ten clones.

Sequenced input: PBMCs or T cells enriched from blood (not recorded which). Recombination connected TRBV19 to TRBJ1-4; matching of 5 bases hints at TRBD1 as the D gene. This TCR came from a man aged 45-65 years who had recovered from COVID-19. The CDR3 protein is CASSVGAGEKLFF. The nucleotide sequence is given as TGTGCCAGTAGTGTTGGGGCAGGCGAAAAACTGTTTTTT.